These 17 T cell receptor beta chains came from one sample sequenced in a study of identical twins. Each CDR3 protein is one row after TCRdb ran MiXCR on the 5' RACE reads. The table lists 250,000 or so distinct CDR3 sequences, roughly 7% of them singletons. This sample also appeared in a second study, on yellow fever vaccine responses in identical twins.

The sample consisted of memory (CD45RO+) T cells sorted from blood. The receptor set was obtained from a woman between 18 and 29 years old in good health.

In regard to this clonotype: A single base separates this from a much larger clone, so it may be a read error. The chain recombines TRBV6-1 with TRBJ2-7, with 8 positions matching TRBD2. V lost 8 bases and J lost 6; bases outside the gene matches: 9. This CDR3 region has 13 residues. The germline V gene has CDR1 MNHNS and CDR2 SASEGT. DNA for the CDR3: TGTGCCAGCTCGTTAGCGGGGCCTTGCGAGCAGTACTTC. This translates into CASSLAGPCEQYF.

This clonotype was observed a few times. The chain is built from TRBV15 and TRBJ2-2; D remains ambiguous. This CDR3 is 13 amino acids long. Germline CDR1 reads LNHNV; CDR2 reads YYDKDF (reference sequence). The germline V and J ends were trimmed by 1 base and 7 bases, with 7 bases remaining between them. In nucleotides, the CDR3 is TGTGCCACCAGCAGAGTTTGGAACGGGGAGCTGTTTTTT. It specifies CATSRVWNGELFF.

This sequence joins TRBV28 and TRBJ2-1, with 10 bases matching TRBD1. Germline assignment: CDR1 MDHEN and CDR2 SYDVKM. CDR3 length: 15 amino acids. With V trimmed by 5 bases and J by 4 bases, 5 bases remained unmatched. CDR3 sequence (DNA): TGTGCCAGCAGTCCCGGGACAGGGGTTTACAATGAGCAGTTCTTC. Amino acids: CASSPGTGVYNEQFF.

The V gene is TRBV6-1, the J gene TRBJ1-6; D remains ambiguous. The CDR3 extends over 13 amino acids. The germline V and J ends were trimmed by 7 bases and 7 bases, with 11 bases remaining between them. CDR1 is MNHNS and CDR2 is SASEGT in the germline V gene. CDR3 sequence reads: CASKDGENSPLHF. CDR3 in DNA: TGTGCCAGCAAGGACGGAGAAAATTCACCCCTCCACTTT.

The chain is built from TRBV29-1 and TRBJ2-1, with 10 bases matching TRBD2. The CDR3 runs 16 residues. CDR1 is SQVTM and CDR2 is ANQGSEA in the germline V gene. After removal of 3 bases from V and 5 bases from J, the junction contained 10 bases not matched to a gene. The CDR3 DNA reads TGCAGCGTTGATCAGCGGGGGGGCGTTAATAACAATGAGCAGTTCTTC. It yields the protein CSVDQRGGVNNNEQFF.

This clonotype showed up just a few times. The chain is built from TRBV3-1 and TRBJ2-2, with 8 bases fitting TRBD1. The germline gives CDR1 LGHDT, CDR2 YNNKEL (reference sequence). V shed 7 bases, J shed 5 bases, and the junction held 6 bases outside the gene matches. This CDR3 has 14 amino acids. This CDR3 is CASIDRGGTGELFF. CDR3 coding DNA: TGTGCCAGCATTGACAGGGGAGGTACCGGGGAGCTGTTTTTT.

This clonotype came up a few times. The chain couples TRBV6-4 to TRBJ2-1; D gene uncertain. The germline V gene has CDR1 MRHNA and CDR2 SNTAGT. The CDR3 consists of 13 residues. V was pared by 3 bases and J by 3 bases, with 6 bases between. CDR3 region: CASSETDYNEQFF. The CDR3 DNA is TGTGCCAGCAGTGAAACGGACTACAATGAGCAGTTCTTC.

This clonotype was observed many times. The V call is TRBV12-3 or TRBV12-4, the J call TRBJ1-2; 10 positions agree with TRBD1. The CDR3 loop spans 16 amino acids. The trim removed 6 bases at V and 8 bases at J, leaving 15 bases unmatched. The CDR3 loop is CASSPGQGLWVSGYTF. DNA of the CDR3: TGTGCCAGCAGCCCGGGACAGGGGCTTTGGGTCTCCGGCTACACCTTC.

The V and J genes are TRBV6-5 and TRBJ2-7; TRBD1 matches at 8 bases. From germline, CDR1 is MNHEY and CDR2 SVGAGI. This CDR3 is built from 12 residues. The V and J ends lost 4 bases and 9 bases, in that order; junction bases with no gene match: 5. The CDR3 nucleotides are TGTGCCAGCAGTTCAGGACAGGGTGGGCAGTACGTC. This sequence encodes CASSSGQGGQYV.

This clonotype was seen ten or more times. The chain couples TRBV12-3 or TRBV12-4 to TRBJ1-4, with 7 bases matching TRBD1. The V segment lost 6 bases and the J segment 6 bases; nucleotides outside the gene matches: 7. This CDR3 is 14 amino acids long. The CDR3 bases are TGTGCCAGCAGCCGGGACAGCCTTCATGAAAAACTGTTTTTT. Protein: CASSRDSLHEKLFF.

The CDR3 sequence: CASSLAGTSHSTDTQYF. The CDR3 nucleotides read TGTGCCAGCAGCTTAGCGGGTACAAGCCATAGCACAGATACGCAGTATTTT. This sequence joins TRBV7-9 and TRBJ2-3, with no clear D. Germline V lookup: CDR1 SEHNR, CDR2 FQNEAQ (reference sequence). Trimming left V 0 bases short and J 0 bases short, with 13 bases between. The CDR3 has 17 residues.

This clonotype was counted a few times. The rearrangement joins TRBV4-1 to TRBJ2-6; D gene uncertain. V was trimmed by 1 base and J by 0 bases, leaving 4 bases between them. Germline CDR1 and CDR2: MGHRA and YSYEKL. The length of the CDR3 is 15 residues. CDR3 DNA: TGCGCCAGCAGCCAAGGGTACTCTGGGGCCAACGTCCTGACTTTC. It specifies CASSQGYSGANVLTF.

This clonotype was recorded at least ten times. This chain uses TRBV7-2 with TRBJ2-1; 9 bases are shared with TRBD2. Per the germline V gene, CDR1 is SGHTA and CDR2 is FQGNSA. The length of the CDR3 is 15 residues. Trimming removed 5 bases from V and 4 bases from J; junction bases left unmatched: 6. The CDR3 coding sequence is TGTGCCAGCAGCGATAGCGGGAGACGATACAATGAGCAGTTCTTC. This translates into CASSDSGRRYNEQFF. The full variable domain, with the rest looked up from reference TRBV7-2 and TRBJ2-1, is GAGVSQSPSNKVTEKGKDVELRCDPISGHTALYWYRQSLGQGLEFLIYFQGNSAPDKSGLPSDRFSAERTGGSVSTLTIQRTQQEDSAVYLCASSDSGRRYNEQFFGPGTRLTVL.

The CDR3 sequence: CASSLGTSASGANVLTF. In nucleotides, the CDR3 is TGTGCCAGCAGTTTGGGGACTAGCGCCTCTGGGGCCAACGTCCTGACTTTC. The J gene is TRBJ2-6, the V gene TRBV28, with 10 nucleotides matching TRBD2. V gave up 3 bases and J gave up 0 bases; unmatched junction bases: 2. The germline gives CDR1 MDHEN, CDR2 SYDVKM. The CDR3 has 17 amino acids.

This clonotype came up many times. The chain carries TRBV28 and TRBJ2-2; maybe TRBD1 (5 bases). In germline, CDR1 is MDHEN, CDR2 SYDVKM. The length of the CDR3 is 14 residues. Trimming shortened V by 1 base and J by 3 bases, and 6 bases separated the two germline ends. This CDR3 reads CASSLSGYTGELFF. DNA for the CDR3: TGTGCCAGCAGTTTATCAGGGTACACCGGGGAGCTGTTTTTT.

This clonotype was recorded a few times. CDR3 sequence: CASSQYSGGLQETQYF. CDR3 DNA: TGTGCCAGCAGCCAATATAGCGGGGGCCTTCAAGAGACCCAGTACTTC. The chain employs TRBV3-1 and TRBJ2-5; 9 bases line up with TRBD2. From germline, CDR1 is LGHDT and CDR2 YNNKEL (reference sequence). The CDR3 totals 16 residues. V dropped 2 bases and J dropped 2; count of bases not matched to a gene: 6.

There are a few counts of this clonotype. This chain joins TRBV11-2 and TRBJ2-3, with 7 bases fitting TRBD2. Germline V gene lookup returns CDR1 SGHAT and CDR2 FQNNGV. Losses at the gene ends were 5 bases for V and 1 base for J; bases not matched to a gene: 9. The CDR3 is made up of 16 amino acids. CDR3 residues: CASSPQTSMGTDTQYF. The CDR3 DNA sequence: TGTGCCAGCAGCCCGCAGACTAGCATGGGCACAGATACGCAGTATTTT.